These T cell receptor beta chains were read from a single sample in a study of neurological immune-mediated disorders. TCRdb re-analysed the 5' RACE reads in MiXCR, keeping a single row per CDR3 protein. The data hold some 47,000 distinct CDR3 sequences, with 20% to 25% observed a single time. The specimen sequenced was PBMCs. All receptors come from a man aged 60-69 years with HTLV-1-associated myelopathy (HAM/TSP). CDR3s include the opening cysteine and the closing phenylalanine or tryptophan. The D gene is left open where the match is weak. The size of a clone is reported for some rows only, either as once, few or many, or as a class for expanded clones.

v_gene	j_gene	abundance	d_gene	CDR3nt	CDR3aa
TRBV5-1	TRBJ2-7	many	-	TGCGCCAGCAGCTTGGGCGGCACCTCCTACGAGCAGTACTTC	CASSLGGTSYEQYF
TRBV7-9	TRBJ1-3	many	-	TGTGCCAGCAGCTTCCCAGTGCCGGGACAAGGGCTGCCTCTCTCTGGAAACACCATATATTTT	CASSFPVPGQGLPLSGNTIYF
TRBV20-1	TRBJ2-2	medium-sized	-	TGCAGTGCTAAGGTCGATGCCGGGGAGCTGTTTTTT	CSAKVDAGELFF
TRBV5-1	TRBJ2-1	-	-	TGCGCCAGCAGCCCTGCGCCCACAAACAATGAGCAGTTCTTC	CASSPAPTNNEQFF
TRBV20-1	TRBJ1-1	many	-	TGCAGTTCCCGCAGACGGAACACTGAAGCTTTCTTT	CSSRRRNTEAFF
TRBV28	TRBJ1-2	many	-	TGTGCCAGCACCCTGGAAAGGGTACGGGGCTACACCTTC	CASTLERVRGYTF
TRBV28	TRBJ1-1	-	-	TGTGCCAGCAGGTCGTCAGCCGCGAACACTGAAGCTTTCTTT	CASRSSAANTEAFF
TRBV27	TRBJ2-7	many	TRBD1	TGTGCCAGCAGCTCGACAGGGGAGGTATACGAGCAGTACTTC	CASSSTGEVYEQYF
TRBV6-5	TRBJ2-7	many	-	TGTGCCAGCAGCCGCAACATTCCGATCCAGGGCTACGAGCAGTACTTC	CASSRNIPIQGYEQYF
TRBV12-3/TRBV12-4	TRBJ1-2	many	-	TGTGCCAGCAGTACCATGAGGAGCTCCTATGGCTACACCTTC	CASSTMRSSYGYTF
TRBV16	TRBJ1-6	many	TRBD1	TGTGCCAGCAGCCTAGGGACAGGGAATTCACCCCTCCACTTT	CASSLGTGNSPLHF
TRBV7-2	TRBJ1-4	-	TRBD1	TGTGCCAGCAGACGACAGGGGAACCGTGGGGAAAAACTGTTTTTT	CASRRQGNRGEKLFF
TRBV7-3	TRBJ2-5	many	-	TGTGCCAGCAGCTTAACCGCAGGGATGGGGGAGACCCAGTACTTC	CASSLTAGMGETQYF
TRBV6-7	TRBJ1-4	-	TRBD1	TGTGCCAGCAGTTACTACCAGAGACCCCGGGACAGCCGAGCGTCTAATGAAAAACTGTTTTTT	CASSYYQRPRDSRASNEKLFF
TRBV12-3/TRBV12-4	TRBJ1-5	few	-	TGTGCCAGCAGTTTCTCGGGGGGCAATCAGCCCCAGCATTTT	CASSFSGGNQPQHF
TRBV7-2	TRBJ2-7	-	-	TGTGCCAGCAGCTTAGTCTCGGGCTACGAGCAGTACTTC	CASSLVSGYEQYF
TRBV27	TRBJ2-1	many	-	TGTGCCAGCAGTTTCTCCGGAGGCAATGAGCAGTTCTTC	CASSFSGGNEQFF
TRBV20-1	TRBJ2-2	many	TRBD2	TGCAGTGCTAGAAAACCGGGACTAGCGACCGGGGAGCTGTTTTTT	CSARKPGLATGELFF
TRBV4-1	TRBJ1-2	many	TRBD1	TGCGCCAGCAGCCAGAGTCTGGGGACAGTCTATGGCTACACCTTC	CASSQSLGTVYGYTF
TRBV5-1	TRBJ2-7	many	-	TGCGCCAGCAGCTTGGTTAGGGAAGGGGGCGAGCAGTACTTC	CASSLVREGGEQYF
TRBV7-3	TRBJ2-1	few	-	TGTGCCAGCAGCCCGACCAGCCACTCCTACAATGAGCAGTTCTTC	CASSPTSHSYNEQFF
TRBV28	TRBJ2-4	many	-	TGTGCCAGCAGTTTTAAAGGGTTAGGAAACATTCAGTACTTC	CASSFKGLGNIQYF
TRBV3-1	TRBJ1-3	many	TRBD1	TGTGCCAGCAGCCCGGGGAACAGGGGGAACACCATATATTTT	CASSPGNRGNTIYF
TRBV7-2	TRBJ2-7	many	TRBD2	TGTGCCAGCAGCTCGAGCGGGAGCGGCTCCTACGAGCAGTACTTC	CASSSSGSGSYEQYF
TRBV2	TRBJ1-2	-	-	TGTGCCAGCGCCCTGAACAGGGACGTCTATGGCTACACCTTC	CASALNRDVYGYTF
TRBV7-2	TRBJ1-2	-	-	TGTGCCAGCAGCTTAGCCTCCGCGTATGGCTACACCTTC	CASSLASAYGYTF
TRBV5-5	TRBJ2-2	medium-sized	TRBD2	TGTGCCAGCAGCGGGGGACTAGCGGCGAACACCGGGGAGCTGTTTTTT	CASSGGLAANTGELFF
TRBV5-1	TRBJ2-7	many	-	TGCGCCAGCAGCTTGGGAACTGCGCAGGGATCCACCTACGAGCAGTACTTC	CASSLGTAQGSTYEQYF
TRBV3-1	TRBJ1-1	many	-	TGTGCCAGCAGCCAACAGGGGTGGCCTGAAGCTTTCTTT	CASSQQGWPEAFF
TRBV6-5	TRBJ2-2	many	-	TGTGCCAGCAGATTTAGGAGGGGGGCCGGGGAGCTGTTTTTT	CASRFRRGAGELFF
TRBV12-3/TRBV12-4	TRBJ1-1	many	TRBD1	TGTGCCAGCAGCCAACAGGGGGGAATCACTGAAGCTTTCTTT	CASSQQGGITEAFF
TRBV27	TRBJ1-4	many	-	TGTGCCAGCAGTTTGTCCACACTAGGTGAAAAACTGTTTTTT	CASSLSTLGEKLFF
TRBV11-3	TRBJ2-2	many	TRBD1	TGTGCCAGCAGCTTAGGGACAGGGCCCACCGGGGAGCTGTTTTTT	CASSLGTGPTGELFF
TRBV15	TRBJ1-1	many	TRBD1	TGTGCCACCAGCAGCGGGACAGGGGTTTTTGGTGCTGAAGCTTTCTTT	CATSSGTGVFGAEAFF
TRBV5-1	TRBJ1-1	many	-	TGCGCCAGCAGCCAAGACAGCTTGAACACTGAAGCTTTCTTT	CASSQDSLNTEAFF
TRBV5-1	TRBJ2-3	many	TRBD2	TGCGCCAGCAGAGGCGGGAGGCGCATAGATACGCAGTATTTT	CASRGGRRIDTQYF
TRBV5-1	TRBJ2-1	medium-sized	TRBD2	TGCGCCAGCAGCTTGGTAACTAGCGGGACAAATGAGCAGTTCTTC	CASSLVTSGTNEQFF
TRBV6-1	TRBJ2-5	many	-	TGTGCCAGCAGTGAAACCCAGTACTTC	CASSETQYF
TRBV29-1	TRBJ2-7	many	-	TGCAGCGTTGGTGGGGCGGGCGAGCAGTACTTC	CSVGGAGEQYF
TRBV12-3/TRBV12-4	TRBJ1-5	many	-	TGTGCCAGCACACGGACATGGGATAGCAATCAGCCCCAGCATTTT	CASTRTWDSNQPQHF
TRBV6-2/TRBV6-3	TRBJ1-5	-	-	TGTGCCAGCAGAGCGACGGGGGAGCCCCAGCATTTT	CASRATGEPQHF
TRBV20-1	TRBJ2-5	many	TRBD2	TGCAGTGCTAGGGATTTCCTAGCGGGCTGGGAGACCCAGTACTTC	CSARDFLAGWETQYF
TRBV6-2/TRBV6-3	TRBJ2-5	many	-	TGTGCCAGCAGTTACAATGGACCCCAAGAGACCCAGTACTTC	CASSYNGPQETQYF
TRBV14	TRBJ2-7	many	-	TGTGCCAGCAGCCAAATTACCTCAGGGGACGAGCAGTACTTC	CASSQITSGDEQYF
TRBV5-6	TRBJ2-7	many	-	TGTGCCAGCAGCTTGCTCGAAATCTCCTACGAGCAGTACTTC	CASSLLEISYEQYF